Each of the 23 T cell receptor beta chains below was sequenced from the same sample in a study of blood T cell repertoires in COVID-19. Measured with immunoSEQ multiplex PCR; TCRdb has only the in-frame clones, and not every one. The sample holds roughly 110,000 clones; 81% are singletons and the top ten take roughly 1.6%. Material for sequencing was peripheral blood. The receptors stem from a man aged 45-65 years with acute or convalescent COVID-19.

This chain connects TRBV11-2 to TRBJ2-3; 11 bases are a match to TRBD2. V lost 3 bases, J lost 1 base, and 9 bases stayed unmatched. From germline, CDR1 is SGHAT and CDR2 FQNNGV. This CDR3 is 18 amino acids long. In DNA, the CDR3 is TGTGCCAGCAGCTTCAGGCGGAGTAGCGGGGGGGGCACAGATACGCAGTATTTT. The encoded protein is CASSFRRSSGGGTDTQYF. The full variable domain, rest sourced from reference TRBV11-2 and TRBJ2-3, is EAGVAQSPRYKIIEKRQSVAFWCNPISGHATLYWYQQILGQGPKLLIQFQNNGVVDDSQLPKDRFSAERLKGVDSTLKIQPAKLEDSAVYLCASSFRRSSGGGTDTQYFGPGTRLTVL.

The gene calls are TRBV12-3 or TRBV12-4 and TRBJ1-1; D is unclear. V gave up 1 base and J gave up 7 bases, with 7 bases separating them. The CDR3 sequence is 12 residues long. The CDR3 reads CASSLVGIEAFF. CDR3 DNA: TGTGCCAGCAGTTTAGTGGGCATTGAAGCTTTCTTT.

A few counts support this clone. This rearrangement joins TRBV5-4 to TRBJ2-7; no clear D. The CDR3 has 13 residues. Looked up from germline, CDR1 is SGHNT and CDR2 is YYREEE (reference sequence). The V and J ends lost 3 bases and 3 bases respectively, with 10 bases between them. The CDR3 is CASSSPPGYEQYF. The CDR3 DNA reads TGTGCCAGCAGCTCACCCCCAGGCTACGAGCAGTACTTC.

This clone is medium-sized by share. The V call is TRBV7-9, the J call TRBJ1-2, with 7 bases identical to TRBD1. This CDR3 is built from 15 residues. V lost 5 bases to trimming and J lost 6 bases; unmatched junction nucleotides: 12. Looked up from germline, CDR1 is SEHNR and CDR2 is FQNEAQ (reference sequence). The CDR3 sequence is CASSRIGGVSDGYTF. The CDR3 region has the DNA TGTGCCAGCAGCCGGATAGGGGGCGTATCGGATGGCTACACCTTC.

The V and J genes are TRBV21-1 and TRBJ1-5; TRBD1, the D gene given by the table, was not confirmed from the DNA. TRBV21-1 is reported as a pseudogene. CDR3 length: 18 residues. CDR3 residues: CASSKEFIGQVVGQPQHF. Written as DNA, the CDR3 is TGTGCCAGCAGCAAAGAGTTTATCGGACAGGTAGTAGGTCAGCCCCAGCATTTT.

The chain joins TRBV7-9 to TRBJ2-7, with D maybe TRBD1 (5 bases). The ends were cut back, 5 bases at V and 2 bases at J, with 19 bases in the middle. The germline gives CDR1 SEHNR, CDR2 FQNEAQ (reference sequence). The CDR3 length is 16 residues. CDR3 region: CASSQRQPPGTYEQYV. The CDR3 DNA reads TGTGCCAGCAGCCAACGACAGCCCCCTGGCACCTACGAGCAGTACGTC.

The chain links TRBV4-2 to TRBJ2-1; maybe TRBD1 (5 bases). In germline, CDR1 is LGHNA, CDR2 YNFKEQ. Deletions cut 5 bases from V and 3 bases from J, with 11 bases between. CDR3 length: 14 residues. Here the CDR3 DNA reads TGTGCCAGCAGCGGGGCATCTTTCTACAATGAGCAGTTCTTC. Residues: CASSGASFYNEQFF.

V gene TRBV6-2 or TRBV6-3 combines with J gene TRBJ1-2; possibly TRBD1 for D (5 bases). CDR1 and CDR2 from the germline V gene are MNHEY and SVGEGT. CDR3 length: 14 residues. The V gene lost 5 bases and the J gene lost 7 bases, with 17 bases spanning the gap. CDR3 in amino acids: CASSRTAGLGGYTF. In DNA form, the CDR3 reads TGTGCCAGCAGTCGAACCGCGGGGCTGGGTGGCTACACCTTC.

The genes are TRBV4-1 and TRBJ2-7, with 7 bases identical to TRBD1. The V and J ends lost 0 bases and 1 base, in that order; junction bases with no gene match: 12. The CDR3 runs 18 residues. Looked up from germline, CDR1 is MGHRA and CDR2 is YSYEKL. The CDR3 DNA follows: TGCGCCAGCAGCCAAGACGCCTGGGGACAGAGTTTTTCCTACGAGCAGTACTTC. Its protein is CASSQDAWGQSFSYEQYF.

The rearrangement uses TRBV11-2 and TRBJ2-7; a weak D match, TRBD2 (5 bases). The V end was cut by 6 bases, the J end by 5 bases, with 8 bases between. This CDR3 has 11 amino acids. Germline assignment: CDR1 SGHAT and CDR2 FQNNGV. The CDR3 loop reads CASRLGDEQYF. In nucleotides, the CDR3 is TGTGCCAGCAGACTCGGGGACGAGCAGTACTTC. Supplemented by reference TRBV11-2 and TRBJ2-7, the full variable domain reads EAGVAQSPRYKIIEKRQSVAFWCNPISGHATLYWYQQILGQGPKLLIQFQNNGVVDDSQLPKDRFSAERLKGVDSTLKIQPAKLEDSAVYLCASRLGDEQYFGPGTRLTVT.

The chain links TRBV7-3 to TRBJ1-2; TRBD1 matches at 7 bases. Germline trimming cut 2 bases from V and 6 bases from J; bases unmatched to any gene: 12. The germline V gene has CDR1 SGHTA and CDR2 FQGTGA. CDR3 size: 16 residues. The CDR3 loop reads CASSLWGPGGKDGYTF. In DNA, the CDR3 is TGTGCCAGCAGCTTATGGGGGCCAGGGGGTAAGGATGGCTACACCTTC.

The gene calls are TRBV5-6 and TRBJ1-6; maybe TRBD1 (5 bases). Germline V gene sequence: CDR1 SGHDT, CDR2 YYEEEE. V lost 4 bases, J lost 8 bases, and 16 bases lay in between. The CDR3 is made up of 15 amino acids. The CDR3 protein is CASSPGGGDYSPLHF. CDR3 DNA: TGTGCCAGCAGCCCGGGGGGGGGAGATTATTCACCCCTCCACTTT. The full variable domain, in which reference TRBV5-6 and TRBJ1-6 provide the parts outside the CDR3, is DAGVTQSPTHLIKTRGQQVTLRCSPKSGHDTVSWYQQALGQGPQFIFQYYEEEERQRGNFPDRFSGHQFPNYSSELNVNALLLGDSALYLCASSPGGGDYSPLHFGNGTRLTVT.

The genes are TRBV9 and TRBJ1-5; a possible D gene is TRBD1 (5 bases). CDR3 length equals 13 residues. CDR1 and CDR2 from the germline V gene are SGDLS and YYNGEE. Between the trimmed V and J ends, which lost 4 bases and 6 bases, there was a span of 11 bases. The CDR3 nucleotides are TGTGCCAGCAGCCCCGGGGGGGGTCAGCCCCAGCATTTT. Amino acids: CASSPGGGQPQHF.

This sequence joins TRBV4-2 and TRBJ1-3; D not resolved. V was trimmed by 0 bases and J by 0 bases, leaving 12 bases between them. Looked up from germline, CDR1 is LGHNA and CDR2 is YNFKEQ. The CDR3 runs to 17 residues. The CDR3 is CASSQDVNSISGNTIYF. DNA of the CDR3: TGTGCCAGCAGCCAAGATGTTAACTCCATCTCTGGAAACACCATATATTTT.

V and J are TRBV4-1 and TRBJ2-2; perhaps TRBD1 as D (6 bases). V lost 6 bases and J lost 0, with 14 bases in between. The germline V gene encodes CDR1 MGHRA and CDR2 YSYEKL. This CDR3 has 16 residues. The CDR3, as DNA: TGCGCCAGCAGGCTGGACAGTGGTGCGAACACCGGGGAGCTGTTTTTT. It specifies CASRLDSGANTGELFF.

The chain uses TRBV12-5 and TRBJ2-1; perhaps TRBD1 as D (5 bases). This CDR3 has 19 amino acids. Looked up from germline, CDR1 is LGHNT and CDR2 is FRNRAP. V gave up 0 bases and J gave up 0 bases, with 18 bases separating them. CDR3 nucleotides: TGTGCTAGTGGTTTGGTCCCCGACGGCAGGACAAACTCCTACAATGAGCAGTTCTTC. Its protein product is CASGLVPDGRTNSYNEQFF.

The chain employs TRBV28 and TRBJ1-6, with D perhaps TRBD1 (5 bases). The germline CDR1 and CDR2 sequences are MDHEN and SYDVKM. The CDR3 length is 12 residues. The ends were cut back, 6 bases at V and 10 bases at J, with 10 bases in the middle. The CDR3 protein is CASRSGGSPLHF. CDR3 bases: TGTGCCAGCAGGTCGGGGGGGTCACCCCTCCACTTT.

This clone was recorded only once. The CDR3 protein is CASSTRRGQGNEQFF. CDR3 bases: TGTGCCAGCAGCACCCGGAGGGGGCAGGGCAATGAGCAGTTCTTC. The chain recombines TRBV2 with TRBJ2-1, with D tentatively TRBD1 (7 bases). Germline CDR1 reads SNHLY; CDR2 reads FYNNEI. The CDR3 is 15 residues long. V dropped 6 bases and J dropped 6 bases, with 18 bases sitting between them.

CDR3 nucleotide sequence: TGTGCCAGCAGCTATATTAGCGGGGGAACAGATACGCAGTATTTT. It encodes CASSYISGGTDTQYF. The V and J genes are TRBV5-8 and TRBJ2-3; 9 nucleotides align to TRBD2. The CDR3 spans 15 residues. V lost 3 bases to trimming and J lost 3 bases; unmatched junction nucleotides: 5. Per germline, CDR1 SGHTS and CDR2 YDEGEE. Together with reference TRBV5-8 and TRBJ2-3, the CDR3 gives the full variable domain: EAGVTQSPTHLIKTRGQQATLRCSPISGHTSVYWYQQALGLGLQFLLWYDEGEERNRGNFPPRFSGRQFPNYSSELNVNALELEDSALYLCASSYISGGTDTQYFGPGTRLTVL.

V gene TRBV7-3 combines with J gene TRBJ1-1; D is uncertain. Germline V gene data show CDR1 as SGHTA and CDR2 as FQGTGA. V lost 2 bases to trimming and J lost 8 bases, with 12 bases between them. The CDR3 has 13 amino acids. CDR3 sequence: CASSLAGVAEAFF. The DNA of the CDR3 is TGTGCCAGCAGCTTAGCCGGGGTTGCCGAAGCTTTCTTT.

A few counts support this clone. CDR3 region: CASSEGARGEAFF. The CDR3 nucleotides are TGTGCCAGCAGCGAGGGGGCGCGAGGTGAAGCTTTCTTT. The chain combines TRBV7-3 with TRBJ1-1; the match to TRBD1 covers 7 bases. J gave up 7 bases and V 5 bases, and 7 bases lay outside the gene matches. The CDR3 runs to 13 residues. Per the germline V gene, CDR1 is SGHTA and CDR2 is FQGTGA.

This chain connects TRBV30 to TRBJ2-1; 12 bases match TRBD2. Germline CDR1 is GTSNPN and CDR2 is SVGIG (reference sequence). This CDR3 has 16 residues. The J segment lost 2 bases and the V segment lost 0 bases, leaving 2 bases of the junction unmatched. CDR3 DNA: TGTGCCTGGAGTGTCCGGACTAGCGGGGCCTACAATGAGCAGTTCTTC. Translation gives CAWSVRTSGAYNEQFF.

The V gene is TRBV7-3, the J gene TRBJ2-3; 12 bases are shared with TRBD2. With 1 base clipped from V and 0 bases from J, the junction kept 11 bases outside the gene matches. CDR1 and CDR2 (germline): SGHTA, FQGTGA. This CDR3 has 20 residues. Here the CDR3 reads CASSLIWVLAGGGSTDTQYF. In DNA form, the CDR3 reads TGTGCCAGCAGCTTAATTTGGGTACTAGCGGGGGGTGGTAGCACAGATACGCAGTATTTT.